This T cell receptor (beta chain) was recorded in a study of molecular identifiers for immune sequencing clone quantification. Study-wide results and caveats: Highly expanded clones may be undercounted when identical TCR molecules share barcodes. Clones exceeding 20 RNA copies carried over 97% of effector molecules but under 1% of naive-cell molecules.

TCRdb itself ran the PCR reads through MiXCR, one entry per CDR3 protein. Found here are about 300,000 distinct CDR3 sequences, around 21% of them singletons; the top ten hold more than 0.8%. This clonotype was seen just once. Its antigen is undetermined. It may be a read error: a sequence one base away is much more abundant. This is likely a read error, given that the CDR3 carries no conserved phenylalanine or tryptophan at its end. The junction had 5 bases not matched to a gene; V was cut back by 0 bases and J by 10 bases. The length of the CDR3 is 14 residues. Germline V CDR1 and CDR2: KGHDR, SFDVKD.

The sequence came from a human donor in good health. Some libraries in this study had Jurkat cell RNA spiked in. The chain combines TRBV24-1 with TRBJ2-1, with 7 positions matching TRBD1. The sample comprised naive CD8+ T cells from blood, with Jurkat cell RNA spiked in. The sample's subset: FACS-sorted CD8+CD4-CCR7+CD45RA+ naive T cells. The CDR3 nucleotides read TGTGCCACCAGTGATTTGGAGGGGGCGCGGGAGCAGTTCCTC. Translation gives CATSDLEGAREQFL.